The rows below give T cell receptor beta chains drawn from one sample of a study of shared clonotypes between healthy human individuals. Profiling relied on immunoSEQ multiplex PCR, and the TCRdb table lists in-frame clones only, not all of them. The sample lists roughly 2 million clones, roughly 95% seen once, with 0.1% to 0.15% in the top ten. What was sequenced was naive CD4+ T cells sorted from blood. Receptor source: a young man in good health. Each CDR3 is given with its conserved first and last residue. D genes are given only for firm matches. Size is omitted from some rows. Given values are once, few, many or a class for expanded clones.

cdr3_length: 16
d_call: -
clone_size: -
j_call: TRBJ1-3
v_call: TRBV13
cdr3_nt: TGTGCCAGCAGCGGACGGGACATCCCGTCTGGAAACACCATATATTTT
cdr3_aa: CASSGRDIPSGNTIYF

cdr3_length: 13
d_call: -
clone_size: -
j_call: TRBJ1-1
v_call: TRBV18
cdr3_nt: TGTGCCAGCTCACCACAGGACAGAGCTGAAGCTTTCTTT
cdr3_aa: CASSPQDRAEAFF

cdr3_length: 12
d_call: -
clone_size: -
j_call: TRBJ2-1
v_call: TRBV7-9
cdr3_nt: TGTGCCAGCAGCTTGTGGAGCAATGAGCAGTTCTTC
cdr3_aa: CASSLWSNEQFF

cdr3_length: 15
d_call: TRBD2
clone_size: -
j_call: TRBJ2-1
v_call: TRBV4-1
cdr3_nt: TGCGCCAGCAGCCAAGCTGGGACTAGTTGGGATGAGCAGTTCTTC
cdr3_aa: CASSQAGTSWDEQFF

cdr3_length: 16
d_call: TRBD2
clone_size: -
j_call: TRBJ2-1
v_call: TRBV19
cdr3_nt: TGTGCCAGTAGTCCAAGGGGACTAGCGGGAGTTAATGAGCAGTTCTTC
cdr3_aa: CASSPRGLAGVNEQFF

cdr3_length: 15
d_call: TRBD1
clone_size: -
j_call: TRBJ2-7
v_call: TRBV11-2
cdr3_nt: TGTGCCAGCAGCTTAGAGGGACAGGGCGCACACGAGCAGTACTTC
cdr3_aa: CASSLEGQGAHEQYF

cdr3_length: 13
d_call: -
clone_size: once
j_call: TRBJ2-3
v_call: TRBV4-1
cdr3_nt: TGCGCCAGCAGCCCCTTTCTGACAGATACGCAGTATTTT
cdr3_aa: CASSPFLTDTQYF

cdr3_length: 16
d_call: -
clone_size: -
j_call: TRBJ2-3
v_call: TRBV15
cdr3_nt: TGTGCCACCAACCAGAGAGCCAGGGGAGTCACAGATACGCAGTATTTT
cdr3_aa: CATNQRARGVTDTQYF

cdr3_length: 13
d_call: TRBD1
clone_size: -
j_call: TRBJ2-4
v_call: TRBV2
cdr3_nt: TGTGCCAGCAGCAGGGGGACCAAAAACATTCAGTACTTC
cdr3_aa: CASSRGTKNIQYF

cdr3_length: 15
d_call: -
clone_size: -
j_call: TRBJ2-1
v_call: TRBV5-1
cdr3_nt: TGCGCCAGCAGCTTGTCCGGGGGACCCTACAATGAGCAGTTCTTC
cdr3_aa: CASSLSGGPYNEQFF

cdr3_length: 11
d_call: -
clone_size: -
j_call: TRBJ1-1
v_call: TRBV20-1
cdr3_nt: TGCAGTGCTTACTCCGGGACAGAAGCTTTCTTT
cdr3_aa: CSAYSGTEAFF

cdr3_length: 16
d_call: -
clone_size: -
j_call: TRBJ2-1
v_call: TRBV5-1
cdr3_nt: TGCGCCAGCAGCTTGAGGGGACTTAGCTCCTACAATGAGCAGTTCTTC
cdr3_aa: CASSLRGLSSYNEQFF

cdr3_length: 15
d_call: -
clone_size: -
j_call: TRBJ1-5
v_call: TRBV6-6
cdr3_nt: TGTGCCAGCAGTTACTCATCGGAGCCGAATCAGCCCCAGCATTTT
cdr3_aa: CASSYSSEPNQPQHF

cdr3_length: 15
d_call: TRBD2
clone_size: -
j_call: TRBJ2-1
v_call: TRBV5-1
cdr3_nt: TGCGCCAGCAGCTTGGCTCTAGCGGGGGTTAATGAGCAGTTCTTC
cdr3_aa: CASSLALAGVNEQFF

cdr3_length: 16
d_call: -
clone_size: -
j_call: TRBJ2-2
v_call: TRBV9
cdr3_nt: TGTGCCAGCACCAACAAAGGGACAACGAACACCGGGGAGCTGTTTTTT
cdr3_aa: CASTNKGTTNTGELFF

cdr3_length: 15
d_call: TRBD2
clone_size: -
j_call: TRBJ2-7
v_call: TRBV19
cdr3_nt: TGTGCCAGTAGTACCCTACTAGCGGGAAAGTACGAGCAGTACTTC
cdr3_aa: CASSTLLAGKYEQYF

cdr3_length: 15
d_call: TRBD2
clone_size: -
j_call: TRBJ2-5
v_call: TRBV18
cdr3_nt: TGTGCCAGCTCAAAAGGGCCGACTAGCGCTGAGACCCAGTACTTC
cdr3_aa: CASSKGPTSAETQYF

cdr3_length: 14
d_call: TRBD1
clone_size: -
j_call: TRBJ1-4
v_call: TRBV5-1
cdr3_nt: TGCGCCAGCAGCTTACAGGGGGCTGCGGAAAAACTGTTTTTT
cdr3_aa: CASSLQGAAEKLFF

cdr3_length: 14
d_call: -
clone_size: -
j_call: TRBJ1-4
v_call: TRBV30
cdr3_nt: TGTGCCTGGAGTGACGGAGGGGATAATGAAAAACTGTTTTTT
cdr3_aa: CAWSDGGDNEKLFF

cdr3_length: 13
d_call: -
clone_size: -
j_call: TRBJ1-1
v_call: TRBV6-6
cdr3_nt: TGTGCCAGCAAGGTAGCGAGGAACACTGAAGCTTTCTTT
cdr3_aa: CASKVARNTEAFF

cdr3_length: 13
d_call: -
clone_size: -
j_call: TRBJ1-5
v_call: TRBV7-2
cdr3_nt: TGTGCCAGCAGCCCCCTCCCCAATCAGCCCCAGCATTTT
cdr3_aa: CASSPLPNQPQHF

cdr3_length: 16
d_call: TRBD2
clone_size: -
j_call: TRBJ2-5
v_call: TRBV10-3
cdr3_nt: TGTGCTATCGGGGGGGAGGTAGCGGGAGAGCGGGAGACCCAGTACTTC
cdr3_aa: CAIGGEVAGERETQYF

cdr3_length: 15
d_call: -
clone_size: -
j_call: TRBJ1-2
v_call: TRBV7-2
cdr3_nt: TGTGCCAGCAGCTTAGAAGCAGTTGCTAACTATGGCTACACCTTC
cdr3_aa: CASSLEAVANYGYTF

cdr3_length: 15
d_call: -
clone_size: once
j_call: TRBJ2-3
v_call: TRBV4-3
cdr3_nt: TGCGCCAGCAGCCAAGCACTCCTAAACGCGGATACGCAGTATTTT
cdr3_aa: CASSQALLNADTQYF

cdr3_length: 13
d_call: -
clone_size: once
j_call: TRBJ2-3
v_call: TRBV5-1
cdr3_nt: TGCGCCAGCAGCCGTATTACAGGGGATACGCAGTATTTT
cdr3_aa: CASSRITGDTQYF

cdr3_length: 16
d_call: TRBD2
clone_size: -
j_call: TRBJ2-7
v_call: TRBV7-2
cdr3_nt: TGTGCCAGCAGCATAAGCCCGACTAGCGGGGCGCTCGAGCAGTACTTC
cdr3_aa: CASSISPTSGALEQYF

cdr3_length: 14
d_call: TRBD1
clone_size: -
j_call: TRBJ1-1
v_call: TRBV19
cdr3_nt: TGTGCCAGTAGTCGACAGGGTAGATGGACTGAAGCTTTCTTT
cdr3_aa: CASSRQGRWTEAFF

cdr3_length: 14
d_call: -
clone_size: -
j_call: TRBJ1-6
v_call: TRBV18
cdr3_nt: TGTGCCAGCTCATTACAGGGCCGTGAATCACCCCTCCACTTT
cdr3_aa: CASSLQGRESPLHF

cdr3_length: 14
d_call: TRBD1
clone_size: -
j_call: TRBJ1-3
v_call: TRBV15
cdr3_nt: TGTGCCACCAGCAGACAGGGGGGGATAAACACCATATATTTT
cdr3_aa: CATSRQGGINTIYF

cdr3_length: 15
d_call: TRBD1
clone_size: -
j_call: TRBJ1-6
v_call: TRBV19
cdr3_nt: TGTGCCAGTAGTGTTCGGGACAGCTATAATTCACCCCTCCACTTT
cdr3_aa: CASSVRDSYNSPLHF

cdr3_length: 16
d_call: TRBD1
clone_size: -
j_call: TRBJ2-7
v_call: TRBV5-1
cdr3_nt: TGCGCCAGCAGCTTGGTGGGACAGGGGGCATCCTACGAGCAGTACTTC
cdr3_aa: CASSLVGQGASYEQYF

cdr3_length: 18
d_call: -
clone_size: -
j_call: TRBJ1-6
v_call: TRBV4-1
cdr3_nt: TGCGCCAGCAGCCAAGAGGATCGGATAGGGCAGAGAAATTCACCCCTCCACTTT
cdr3_aa: CASSQEDRIGQRNSPLHF

cdr3_length: 13
d_call: -
clone_size: -
j_call: TRBJ2-7
v_call: TRBV18
cdr3_nt: TGTGCCAGCTCCCCCGGGCCCCCCTACGAGCAGTACTTC
cdr3_aa: CASSPGPPYEQYF

cdr3_length: 14
d_call: -
clone_size: -
j_call: TRBJ1-1
v_call: TRBV7-9
cdr3_nt: TGTGCCAGCAGCTTTCTAAGGGACGGTGAAGAAGCTTTCTTT
cdr3_aa: CASSFLRDGEEAFF

cdr3_length: 15
d_call: -
clone_size: -
j_call: TRBJ2-3
v_call: TRBV30
cdr3_nt: TGTGCCTGGAGTGCGGCTAGCGATCAATCGGATACGCAGTATTTT
cdr3_aa: CAWSAASDQSDTQYF

cdr3_length: 13
d_call: TRBD2
clone_size: -
j_call: TRBJ2-3
v_call: TRBV10-3
cdr3_nt: TGTGCCATCAGGCTAGCGGGTACAGATACGCAGTATTTT
cdr3_aa: CAIRLAGTDTQYF

cdr3_length: 13
d_call: -
clone_size: -
j_call: TRBJ1-5
v_call: TRBV28
cdr3_nt: TGTGCCAGCAGCTGGGAAAGGGGTCAGCCCCAGCATTTT
cdr3_aa: CASSWERGQPQHF

cdr3_length: 14
d_call: TRBD2
clone_size: -
j_call: TRBJ2-1
v_call: TRBV2
cdr3_nt: TGTGCCAGCAGATACGAGCGGGAGGGCAATGAGCAGTTCTTC
cdr3_aa: CASRYEREGNEQFF

cdr3_length: 17
d_call: TRBD2
clone_size: -
j_call: TRBJ2-3
v_call: TRBV6-4
cdr3_nt: TGTGCCAGCAGTGCTTTAGAAGCGGGGAATAGGACAGATACGCAGTATTTT
cdr3_aa: CASSALEAGNRTDTQYF

cdr3_length: 14
d_call: -
clone_size: -
j_call: TRBJ1-2
v_call: TRBV28
cdr3_nt: TGTGCCAGCAGTTCGTATCCGGGGAACTATGGCTACACCTTC
cdr3_aa: CASSSYPGNYGYTF

cdr3_length: 12
d_call: TRBD1
clone_size: once
j_call: TRBJ2-1
v_call: TRBV6-6
cdr3_nt: TGTGCCAGCAGTTCAGGGGGCAATGAGCAGTTCTTC
cdr3_aa: CASSSGGNEQFF

cdr3_length: 14
d_call: -
clone_size: -
j_call: TRBJ1-3
v_call: TRBV30
cdr3_nt: TGTGCCTGGGGGCCGATAAACTCTGGAAACACCATATATTTT
cdr3_aa: CAWGPINSGNTIYF

cdr3_length: 13
d_call: TRBD2
clone_size: -
j_call: TRBJ2-7
v_call: TRBV2
cdr3_nt: TGTGCCAGCAGTGTCGAGCTAGCGGGGGAGCAGTACTTC
cdr3_aa: CASSVELAGEQYF

cdr3_length: 17
d_call: TRBD2
clone_size: -
j_call: TRBJ2-2
v_call: TRBV15
cdr3_nt: TGTGCCACCAGCAGAGATTACGGACTAGCGGGCGCCGGGGAGCTGTTTTTT
cdr3_aa: CATSRDYGLAGAGELFF

cdr3_length: 11
d_call: -
clone_size: -
j_call: TRBJ1-2
v_call: TRBV2
cdr3_nt: TGTGCCAGCAGTGAAGTTGGTGGCTACACCTTC
cdr3_aa: CASSEVGGYTF

cdr3_length: 18
d_call: -
clone_size: -
j_call: TRBJ1-6
v_call: TRBV5-4
cdr3_nt: TGTGCCAGCAGCTTGGGGACGATGGCAGGATCCTATAATTCACCCCTCCACTTT
cdr3_aa: CASSLGTMAGSYNSPLHF

cdr3_length: 14
d_call: -
clone_size: -
j_call: TRBJ2-7
v_call: TRBV21-1
cdr3_nt: TGTGCCGCAGCAGGAGACAGGGTGAACTACGAGCAGTACTTC
cdr3_aa: CAAAGDRVNYEQYF

cdr3_length: 13
d_call: TRBD2
clone_size: -
j_call: TRBJ2-2
v_call: TRBV7-7
cdr3_nt: TGTGCTAGCAGCTTGCGGGAGGGCGGGGAGCTGTTTTTT
cdr3_aa: CASSLREGGELFF